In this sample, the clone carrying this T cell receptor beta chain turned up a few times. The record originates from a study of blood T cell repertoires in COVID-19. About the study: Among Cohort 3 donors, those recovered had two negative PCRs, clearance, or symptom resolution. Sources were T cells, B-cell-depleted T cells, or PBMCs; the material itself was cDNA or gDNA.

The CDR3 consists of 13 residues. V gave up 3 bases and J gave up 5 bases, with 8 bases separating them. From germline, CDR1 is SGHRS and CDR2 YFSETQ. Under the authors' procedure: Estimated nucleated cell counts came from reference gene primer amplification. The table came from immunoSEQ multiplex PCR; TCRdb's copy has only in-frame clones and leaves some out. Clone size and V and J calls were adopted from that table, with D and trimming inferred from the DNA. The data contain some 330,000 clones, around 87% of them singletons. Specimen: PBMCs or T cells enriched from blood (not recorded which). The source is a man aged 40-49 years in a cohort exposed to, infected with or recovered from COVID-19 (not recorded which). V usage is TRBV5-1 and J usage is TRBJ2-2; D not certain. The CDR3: CASSYGGTGELFF. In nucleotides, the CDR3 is TGCGCCAGCAGCTACGGTGGTACCGGGGAGCTGTTTTTT.